Listed below are T cell receptor beta chains from one sample, sequenced in a study of T cell responses to AZD1222 COVID-19 vaccine. Sequencing used immunoSEQ multiplex PCR; TCRdb keeps in-frame clones, though not all of them. The sample lists about 78,000 clones, 90% occurring once. Sequenced material: peripheral blood, taken 28 days after the second AZD1222 dose. These receptors originate from an adult who received the AZD1222 COVID-19 vaccine. The CDR3 runs from the conserved cysteine through the conserved F or W. Fields, in order: V gene, J gene, D gene, clone size, CDR3 DNA, CDR3 protein. The D gene is left open where the match is weak. Rows give clone size only sometimes, using once, few, many, or a class for an expanded clone.

v_gene: TRBV5-1; j_gene: TRBJ2-7; d_gene: NA; abundance: NA; CDR3nt: TGCGCCAGCAGCTTGGTAGCCGGCGAGCAGTACTTC; CDR3aa: CASSLVAGEQYF
v_gene: TRBV4-2; j_gene: TRBJ2-6; d_gene: NA; abundance: NA; CDR3nt: TGTGCCAGCAGCCAAGCAGACAGGGACGGGAGCTCTGGGGCCAACGTCCTGACTTTC; CDR3aa: CASSQADRDGSSGANVLTF
v_gene: TRBV6-2/TRBV6-3; j_gene: TRBJ2-6; d_gene: TRBD2; abundance: NA; CDR3nt: TGTGCCAGCAGTGGCGGACTAGCGGGGGGGCCTGTTGGGGCCAACGTCCTGACTTTC; CDR3aa: CASSGGLAGGPVGANVLTF
v_gene: TRBV7-9; j_gene: TRBJ2-7; d_gene: TRBD2; abundance: NA; CDR3nt: TGTGCCAGCAGCTTATTTTGGACTAGCGGGGGCTCCTACGAGCAGTACTTC; CDR3aa: CASSLFWTSGGSYEQYF
v_gene: TRBV30; j_gene: TRBJ1-1; d_gene: NA; abundance: few; CDR3nt: TGTGCCTGGCGGACCGCCGAAGACTTCTTT; CDR3aa: CAWRTAEDFF
v_gene: TRBV6-2/TRBV6-3; j_gene: TRBJ2-5; d_gene: NA; abundance: NA; CDR3nt: TGTGCCAGCAGTGGGATGAGGGCCCAGTACTTC; CDR3aa: CASSGMRAQYF
v_gene: TRBV5-4; j_gene: TRBJ2-7; d_gene: NA; abundance: NA; CDR3nt: TGTGCCAGCAGCTGGGGACCTCTTGACGACGAGCAGTACTTC; CDR3aa: CASSWGPLDDEQYF
v_gene: TRBV7-2; j_gene: TRBJ2-7; d_gene: NA; abundance: once; CDR3nt: TGTGCCAGCGTGAGCGCGTCGACCCGTACCTACGAGCAGTACTTC; CDR3aa: CASVSASTRTYEQYF
v_gene: TRBV5-6; j_gene: TRBJ2-7; d_gene: TRBD1; abundance: few; CDR3nt: TGTGCCAGCAGCTTGGCGGGGGACAGGGAGTACTTC; CDR3aa: CASSLAGDREYF
v_gene: TRBV4-2; j_gene: TRBJ1-4; d_gene: TRBD1; abundance: NA; CDR3nt: TGTGCCAGCAGCCAAGATCCCCAGGGGGCTAATGAAAAACTGTTTTTT; CDR3aa: CASSQDPQGANEKLFF
v_gene: TRBV6-5; j_gene: TRBJ1-4; d_gene: NA; abundance: few; CDR3nt: TGTGCCAGCAGCCGAGACAGTTATAATGAAAAACTGTTTTTT; CDR3aa: CASSRDSYNEKLFF
v_gene: TRBV5-1; j_gene: TRBJ2-2; d_gene: TRBD1; abundance: NA; CDR3nt: TGCGCCAGCAGCCTGCGCAGTTTGACAGGGGAGGCCGGGGAGCTGTTTTTT; CDR3aa: CASSLRSLTGEAGELFF
v_gene: TRBV5-4; j_gene: TRBJ2-2; d_gene: TRBD1; abundance: NA; CDR3nt: TGTGCCAGCAGTCCCGGGACAGGGACCACCGGGGAGCTGTTTTTT; CDR3aa: CASSPGTGTTGELFF
v_gene: TRBV11-2; j_gene: TRBJ2-3; d_gene: TRBD2; abundance: NA; CDR3nt: TGTGCCAGCAGCTTAAGCAAGACTAGCGGGGGGCGGAGCACAGATACGCAGTATTTT; CDR3aa: CASSLSKTSGGRSTDTQYF
v_gene: TRBV7-8; j_gene: TRBJ1-1; d_gene: NA; abundance: NA; CDR3nt: TGTGCCAGCAGCTTAGGGGGGGCCAGCACTGAAGCTTTCTTT; CDR3aa: CASSLGGASTEAFF
v_gene: TRBV16; j_gene: TRBJ1-5; d_gene: TRBD1; abundance: NA; CDR3nt: TGTGCCAGCAGCCAGGACAGGGTGGTTCAGCCCCAGCATTTT; CDR3aa: CASSQDRVVQPQHF
v_gene: TRBV7-2; j_gene: TRBJ2-7; d_gene: NA; abundance: NA; CDR3nt: TGTGCCAGCAGCTTATTGGGTTTACTCTCCTACGAGCAGTACTTC; CDR3aa: CASSLLGLLSYEQYF
v_gene: TRBV2; j_gene: TRBJ1-1; d_gene: NA; abundance: NA; CDR3nt: TGTGCCAGCAGTTCCCCGGGCAGGGGTGAAGCTTTCTTT; CDR3aa: CASSSPGRGEAFF
v_gene: TRBV9; j_gene: TRBJ2-5; d_gene: NA; abundance: NA; CDR3nt: TGTGCCAGCAGCGCAACACAGGGCTTGGGGGAGACCCAGTACTTC; CDR3aa: CASSATQGLGETQYF
v_gene: TRBV3-1/TRBV3-2; j_gene: TRBJ2-1; d_gene: TRBD2; abundance: NA; CDR3nt: TGTGCCAGTTCGCTACCGGGACTAGCGGGGGAAGGGTACAATGAGCAGTTCTTC; CDR3aa: CASSLPGLAGEGYNEQFF
v_gene: TRBV7-2; j_gene: TRBJ1-4; d_gene: TRBD1; abundance: NA; CDR3nt: TGTGCCAGCAGCTTAGCAGGGGGACAGGAAAAACTGTTTTTT; CDR3aa: CASSLAGGQEKLFF
v_gene: TRBV9; j_gene: TRBJ1-1; d_gene: TRBD1; abundance: NA; CDR3nt: TGTGCCAGCAGCGAACCTTACAGGGGCGGTAACACTGAAGCTTTCTTT; CDR3aa: CASSEPYRGGNTEAFF
v_gene: TRBV9; j_gene: TRBJ2-5; d_gene: TRBD2; abundance: NA; CDR3nt: TGTGCCAGCAGCGTAGGCCTTAGCGGGGGGGTTGCGGAGACCCAGTACTTC; CDR3aa: CASSVGLSGGVAETQYF
v_gene: TRBV12-3/TRBV12-4; j_gene: TRBJ1-5; d_gene: NA; abundance: NA; CDR3nt: TGTGCCAGCAGTTGGGGGAGTCAGCCCCAGCATTTT; CDR3aa: CASSWGSQPQHF
v_gene: TRBV6-5; j_gene: TRBJ2-7; d_gene: TRBD1; abundance: NA; CDR3nt: TGTGCCAGCAGTTACGGGGGACAGGGAATATCCGAGCAGTACTTC; CDR3aa: CASSYGGQGISEQYF
v_gene: TRBV30; j_gene: TRBJ1-4; d_gene: NA; abundance: NA; CDR3nt: TGTGCCTGGAGTCGGGGTGGCCCTGAAAAACTGTTTTTT; CDR3aa: CAWSRGGPEKLFF
v_gene: TRBV2; j_gene: TRBJ2-5; d_gene: TRBD1; abundance: NA; CDR3nt: TGTGCCAGCAGTACCCAGACAGGGGGCTTAGAGACCCAGTACTTC; CDR3aa: CASSTQTGGLETQYF
v_gene: TRBV24-1; j_gene: TRBJ2-5; d_gene: TRBD1; abundance: once; CDR3nt: TGTGCCACCAGTGATCGAAGGGGACAGAAACAGCCCCAAGAGACCCAGTACTTC; CDR3aa: CATSDRRGQKQPQETQYF
v_gene: TRBV24-1; j_gene: TRBJ2-3; d_gene: NA; abundance: few; CDR3nt: TGTGCCACCAGTGATTTGCTGGGGGCTAGCACAGATACGCAGTATTTT; CDR3aa: CATSDLLGASTDTQYF
v_gene: TRBV9; j_gene: TRBJ1-3; d_gene: TRBD1; abundance: NA; CDR3nt: TGTGCCAGCAGCCTAGAGGGACAGGGAGCTGGAAACACCATATATTTT; CDR3aa: CASSLEGQGAGNTIYF
v_gene: TRBV5-1; j_gene: TRBJ2-7; d_gene: NA; abundance: NA; CDR3nt: TGCGCCAGCAGCTTGAGACAGGGAGGCCACGAGCAGTACTTC; CDR3aa: CASSLRQGGHEQYF
v_gene: TRBV4-3; j_gene: TRBJ1-1; d_gene: NA; abundance: NA; CDR3nt: NA; CDR3aa: CASSHFGNLRNTEAFF
v_gene: TRBV30; j_gene: TRBJ1-2; d_gene: NA; abundance: NA; CDR3nt: TGTGCCTGCCTGGGGAGGTTTGGGGCGAACTATGGCTACACCTTC; CDR3aa: CACLGRFGANYGYTF
v_gene: TRBV28; j_gene: TRBJ1-2; d_gene: NA; abundance: NA; CDR3nt: TGTGCCAGCAGTTTATTTGGGGGCTACACCTTC; CDR3aa: CASSLFGGYTF
v_gene: TRBV5-1; j_gene: TRBJ1-6; d_gene: TRBD1; abundance: NA; CDR3nt: TGCGCCACTCGACAGGGGGACTCACCCCTCCACTTT; CDR3aa: CATRQGDSPLHF
v_gene: TRBV7-9; j_gene: TRBJ1-1; d_gene: NA; abundance: NA; CDR3nt: TGTGCCAGCAGCTTAGGAGGTCCCGTCGAAGCTTTCTTT; CDR3aa: CASSLGGPVEAFF
v_gene: TRBV6-5; j_gene: TRBJ1-1; d_gene: NA; abundance: NA; CDR3nt: TGTGCCAGCAGACTCCAAAGGGGATCGGCTGAAGCTTTCTTT; CDR3aa: CASRLQRGSAEAFF
v_gene: TRBV6-2/TRBV6-3; j_gene: TRBJ1-4; d_gene: TRBD1; abundance: NA; CDR3nt: TGTGCCAGCAGTTACCTCGGACAGGGTTTGTTTTTT; CDR3aa: CASSYLGQGLFF
v_gene: TRBV7-2; j_gene: TRBJ1-5; d_gene: NA; abundance: NA; CDR3nt: TGTGCCAGCAGCTTTGCCCCCGCTCAAGGTCAGCCCCAGCATTTT; CDR3aa: CASSFAPAQGQPQHF
v_gene: TRBV9; j_gene: TRBJ2-5; d_gene: TRBD2; abundance: NA; CDR3nt: TGTGCCAGCAGCGGAGGGGTAGCGGGGGGCCTCCAAGAGACCCAGTACTTC; CDR3aa: CASSGGVAGGLQETQYF
v_gene: TRBV3-1/TRBV3-2; j_gene: TRBJ2-1; d_gene: NA; abundance: once; CDR3nt: TGTGCCAGCAGCCAAGAAGGTTGGAATGAGCAGTTCTTC; CDR3aa: CASSQEGWNEQFF
v_gene: TRBV28; j_gene: TRBJ1-2; d_gene: NA; abundance: NA; CDR3nt: TGTGCCAGCAGTTTGAGGTCAGCCTATGGCTACACCTTC; CDR3aa: CASSLRSAYGYTF
v_gene: TRBV7-9; j_gene: TRBJ2-7; d_gene: TRBD2; abundance: few; CDR3nt: TGTGCCAGCAGCTTAAGGAGTAGCGGGGGGCTCGACAACGAGCAGTACTTC; CDR3aa: CASSLRSSGGLDNEQYF
v_gene: TRBV27; j_gene: TRBJ1-6; d_gene: NA; abundance: NA; CDR3nt: TGTGCCAGCAGTTTCGGCCCCTATAATTCACCCCTCCACTTT; CDR3aa: CASSFGPYNSPLHF
v_gene: TRBV11-3; j_gene: TRBJ2-7; d_gene: NA; abundance: NA; CDR3nt: TGTGCCAGCAGCTTAGGATCGGCAGCTTCCTACGAGCAGTACTTC; CDR3aa: CASSLGSAASYEQYF
v_gene: TRBV20-1; j_gene: TRBJ2-2; d_gene: TRBD2; abundance: once; CDR3nt: TGCAGTGCTAGTGGGCTAGCGGGGGGGCCGGCGGGCACCGGGGAGCTGTTTTTT; CDR3aa: CSASGLAGGPAGTGELFF
v_gene: TRBV18; j_gene: TRBJ1-4; d_gene: NA; abundance: NA; CDR3nt: TGTGCCAGCTCACCCCAGGGTCCGGGGATGGGAGAAAAACTGTTTTTT; CDR3aa: CASSPQGPGMGEKLFF
v_gene: TRBV28; j_gene: TRBJ2-7; d_gene: TRBD1; abundance: NA; CDR3nt: TGTGCCAGCAGCACAGGGGGATTCTCCTACGAGCAGTACTTC; CDR3aa: CASSTGGFSYEQYF
v_gene: TRBV27; j_gene: TRBJ1-2; d_gene: NA; abundance: NA; CDR3nt: TGTGCCAGCGGGGGGGCAGGTACTAACTATGGCTACACCTTC; CDR3aa: CASGGAGTNYGYTF
v_gene: TRBV19; j_gene: TRBJ1-5; d_gene: NA; abundance: NA; CDR3nt: TGTGCCAGTAGTGCAACAGAGAATAGCAATCAGCCCCAGCATTTT; CDR3aa: CASSATENSNQPQHF
v_gene: TRBV7-2; j_gene: TRBJ1-1; d_gene: NA; abundance: NA; CDR3nt: TGTGCCAGCAGCCTAGTAGCAGGCACGAACACTGAAGCTTTCTTT; CDR3aa: CASSLVAGTNTEAFF
v_gene: TRBV4-3; j_gene: TRBJ2-5; d_gene: TRBD2; abundance: once; CDR3nt: TGCGCCAGCAGCCAAGAGGGGGGGGAAGAGACCCAGTACTTC; CDR3aa: CASSQEGGEETQYF
v_gene: TRBV4-3; j_gene: TRBJ2-7; d_gene: TRBD1; abundance: NA; CDR3nt: TGCGCCAGCAGCCAGGACAGGGGGCCGTACGAGCAGTACTTC; CDR3aa: CASSQDRGPYEQYF
v_gene: TRBV29-1; j_gene: TRBJ2-6; d_gene: NA; abundance: NA; CDR3nt: TGCAGCGTTGGGGAAGAGCCTGGGGCCAACGTCCTGACTTTC; CDR3aa: CSVGEEPGANVLTF
v_gene: TRBV6-5; j_gene: TRBJ1-1; d_gene: NA; abundance: NA; CDR3nt: TGTGCCAGCAGTTACTCGGGGCAGGCGAACACTGAAGCTTTCTTT; CDR3aa: CASSYSGQANTEAFF
v_gene: TRBV5-4; j_gene: TRBJ2-1; d_gene: NA; abundance: NA; CDR3nt: TGTGCCAGCGGACTCATAGGAGTGAACCTGGGTGAGCAGTTCTTC; CDR3aa: CASGLIGVNLGEQFF
v_gene: TRBV6-5; j_gene: TRBJ1-5; d_gene: NA; abundance: NA; CDR3nt: TGTGCCAGCAGCCTCTGGGGAGATCAGCCCCAGCATTTT; CDR3aa: CASSLWGDQPQHF
v_gene: TRBV7-6; j_gene: TRBJ1-2; d_gene: NA; abundance: NA; CDR3nt: TGTGCCAGCAGCTTAGCCCCTTGGGCGGGGGCCCGCTATGGCTACACCTTC; CDR3aa: CASSLAPWAGARYGYTF
v_gene: TRBV7-8; j_gene: TRBJ2-1; d_gene: TRBD2; abundance: NA; CDR3nt: TGTGCCAGCAGGACTAGCGGGCCTAATGAGCAGTTCTTC; CDR3aa: CASRTSGPNEQFF